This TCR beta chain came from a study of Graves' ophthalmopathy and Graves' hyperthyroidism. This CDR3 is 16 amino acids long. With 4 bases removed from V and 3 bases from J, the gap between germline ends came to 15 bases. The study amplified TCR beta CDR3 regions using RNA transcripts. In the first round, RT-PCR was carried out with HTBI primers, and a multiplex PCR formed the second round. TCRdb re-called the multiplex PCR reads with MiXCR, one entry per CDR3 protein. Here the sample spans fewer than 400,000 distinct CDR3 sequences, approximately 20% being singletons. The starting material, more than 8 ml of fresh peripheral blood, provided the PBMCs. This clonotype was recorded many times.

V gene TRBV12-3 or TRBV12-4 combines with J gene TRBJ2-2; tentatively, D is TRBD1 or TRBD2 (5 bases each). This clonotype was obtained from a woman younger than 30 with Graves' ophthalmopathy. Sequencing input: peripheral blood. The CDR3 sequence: CASSYYRGRDTGELFF. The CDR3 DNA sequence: TGTGCCAGCAGTTACTACCGGGGCCGGGACACCGGGGAGCTGTTTTTT.